The clone carrying this T cell receptor (beta chain) has only one observation. Its target is unknown. V was pared by 7 bases and J by 3 bases, with 13 bases between. Germline CDR1 and CDR2: MRHNA and SNTAGT. The CDR3 totals 15 residues. These data come from a study of T cell responses to AZD1222 COVID-19 vaccine. Study background: Pooled samples include second doses given at about 4 or 12 weeks. Study-wide points: Donor demographics were predominantly white British with a female majority; clonal diversity may be underestimated.

TCRdb's table, derived via immunoSEQ multiplex PCR, lists solely in-frame clones and lacks some. The sample includes 150,000 to 200,000 clones, approximately 90% seen only once; the top ten take 4.4%. V gene TRBV6-4 combines with J gene TRBJ1-6; D possibly corresponds to TRBD1 (5 bases). The sequence derives from an adult in good health. The source material was peripheral blood, sampled on day 0 of AZD1222 vaccination. This chain's CDR3 is CASTPWGDYNSPLHF. CDR3 nucleotide sequence: TGTGCCAGCACCCCGTGGGGGGACTATAATTCACCCCTCCACTTT.